This T cell receptor beta chain appears in the sequencing data of a study of CD8 T cells in Susac syndrome. From blood CD8+ and CD4+ T cells, the TCR beta chain was sequenced. The healthy controls were matched to patients by age and sex. TEMRA cells were FACS-enriched, while CD8+ and CD4+ T cells were negatively isolated. Germline V gene data show CDR1 as SGDLS and CDR2 as YYNGEE. The germline V and J ends were trimmed by 0 bases and 8 bases, with 8 bases remaining between them. The length of the CDR3 is 13 residues. RNA in amounts of roughly 0.5 to 1 ug was reverse transcribed with random hexamers. Amplification of the TCR beta CDR3 was carried out by immunoSEQ multiplex PCR, which spanned a total of 54 Vbeta and 13 Jbeta segments. MiXCR, run by TCRdb on the immunoSEQ multiplex PCR reads, gives a single entry per CDR3 protein. The sample has 110,000 to 150,000 distinct CDR3 sequences; roughly 94% are singletons.

What was sequenced was CD8+ T cells from PBMCs. The chain is built from TRBV9 and TRBJ1-4; tentative D call: TRBD1 (5 bases). This clonotype originated in a human donor in good health. The CDR3 bases are TGTGCCAGCAGCGTAGCCAGGGACGAAAAACTGTTTTTT. Its protein is CASSVARDEKLFF.